The T cell receptor (beta chain) under discussion was sequenced for a study of blood T cell repertoires in COVID-19. Study context: The analysed material was cDNA or gDNA that came from T cells, B-cell-depleted T cells, or PBMCs.

Living in 24 US areas, the participants were between roughly 18 and 90 years of age. The assay was immunoSEQ multiplex PCR, and TCRdb's table has in-frame clones only and misses some. The sample shows about 360,000 clones, 88% of them seen only once. Material: PBMCs or T cells enriched from blood (not recorded which). The source is a woman in her 40s with acute COVID-19.

The CDR3, as DNA: TGTGCCAGCAGCTTAGATGGCGGGGTAAGCTCCTACAATGAGCAGTTCTTC. This codes for CASSLDGGVSSYNEQFF. The chain recombines TRBV11-3 with TRBJ2-1, with TRBD2 as a possible D gene (6 bases). This CDR3 spans 17 amino acids. V dropped 0 bases and J dropped 0 bases, with 12 bases sitting between them. Germline lookup yields CDR1 SGHNT and CDR2 YENEEA. The whole variable domain, filled in from reference TRBV11-3 and TRBJ2-1, reads EAGVVQSPRYKIIEKKQPVAFWCNPISGHNTLYWYLQNLGQGPELLIRYENEEAVDDSQLPKDRFSAERLKGVDSTLKIQPAELGDSAVYLCASSLDGGVSSYNEQFFGPGTRLTVL.